These 15 T cell receptor beta chains share one sample of origin, sequenced in a study of blood T cell repertoires in COVID-19. Assay used: immunoSEQ multiplex PCR; TCRdb lists only in-frame clones, some missing. The sample holds about 160,000 clones, 77% seen once. Sequenced: peripheral blood. The receptors were sampled from a man in his 70s with acute or convalescent COVID-19.

This clone was counted a single time. The rearrangement joins TRBV5-1 to TRBJ2-6; D possibly corresponds to TRBD1 (5 bases). V lost 4 bases and J 1 base, leaving 9 bases between the germline ends. CDR1 is SGHRS, CDR2 YFSETQ, per germline. The CDR3 is made up of 15 amino acids. The CDR3 nucleotides read TGCGCCAGCAGCCCCAGGGTTTCTGGGGCCAACGTCCTGACTTTC. It codes for CASSPRVSGANVLTF.

A remark on this clone: The sample holds other DNA sequences that translate to the same CDR3. The chain recombines TRBV18 with TRBJ1-1; 8 bases are a match to TRBD1. Unmatched junction bases numbered 4, after V lost 3 bases and J lost 1 base. This CDR3 is built from 15 residues. Per the germline V gene, CDR1 is KGHSH and CDR2 is LQKENI. This CDR3 reads CASSPTGQGNTEAFF. The CDR3 DNA is TGTGCCAGCTCACCGACCGGACAGGGGAACACTGAAGCTTTCTTT.

The chain has TRBV9 and TRBJ2-3; 12 bases line up with TRBD2. Germline CDR1 is SGDLS and CDR2 is YYNGEE. The CDR3 sequence is 16 residues long. Losses at the gene ends were 4 bases for V and 1 base for J; bases not matched to a gene: 4. The CDR3 sequence: CASSKTSGGRTDTQYF. The CDR3 coding sequence is TGTGCCAGCAGCAAAACTAGCGGGGGGCGCACAGATACGCAGTATTTT. Variable domain in full (rest from reference TRBV9 and TRBJ2-3): DSGVTQTPKHLITATGQRVTLRCSPRSGDLSVYWYQQSLDQGLQFLIQYYNGEERAKGNILERFSAQQFPDLHSELNLSSLELGDSALYFCASSKTSGGRTDTQYFGPGTRLTVL.

DNA of the CDR3: TGTGCCAGTAGTACCAATCGAAGGACTAGCGGGAGTTCCTACAATGAGCAGTTCTTC. It translates to CASSTNRRTSGSSYNEQFF. The chain carries TRBV19 and TRBJ2-1, with 13 bases aligning to TRBD2. CDR1 is LNHDA, CDR2 SQIVND, per germline (reference sequence). This CDR3 region has 19 residues. J gave up 1 base and V 4 bases, and 10 bases lay outside the gene matches.

The chain links TRBV7-8 to TRBJ2-3, with 10 nucleotides matching TRBD2. Losses at the gene ends were 0 bases for V and 2 bases for J; bases not matched to a gene: 11. The CDR3 spans 19 residues. Germline lookup yields CDR1 SGHVS and CDR2 FQNEAQ. CDR3 DNA sequence: TGTGCCAGCAGCTTAGCGACGGGAGGACTAGCGGCTACCACAGATACGCAGTATTTT. Its translation: CASSLATGGLAATTDTQYF.

This clone was counted ten times or more. J is TRBJ1-1 and V is TRBV7-6, with D perhaps TRBD1 (5 bases). Trimming cost V 4 bases and J 1 base, with 10 bases left between them. CDR3 length: 14 residues. Per germline, CDR1 SGHVS and CDR2 FNYEAQ. DNA for the CDR3: TGTGCCAGCAGCTCGGGGGTCCCGAACACTGAAGCTTTCTTT. Translated: CASSSGVPNTEAFF.

V gene TRBV5-4 combines with J gene TRBJ1-1; D is uncertain. This CDR3 has 13 residues. Germline V gene sequence: CDR1 SGHNT, CDR2 YYREEE (reference sequence). The V end was cut by 9 bases, the J end by 0 bases, with 12 bases between. CDR3 sequence reads: CATRGVMNTEAFF. The DNA of the CDR3 is TGTGCCACAAGAGGTGTCATGAACACTGAAGCTTTCTTT.

This clone was picked up one time. The chain recombines TRBV5-1 with TRBJ2-1, with TRBD1 identical over 7 bases. CDR3 length equals 14 residues. The junction had 12 bases not matched to a gene; V was cut back by 5 bases and J by 10 bases. Germline V CDR1 and CDR2: SGHRS, YFSETQ. The CDR3, as DNA: TGCGCCAGCAGAACCGGGACAGCTAACTGGGAGCAGTTCTTC. Translating it yields CASRTGTANWEQFF. The variable domain in full, completed from reference TRBV5-1 and TRBJ2-1, reads KAGVTQTPRYLIKTRGQQVTLSCSPISGHRSVSWYQQTPGQGLQFLFEYFSETQRNKGNFPGRFSGRQFSNSRSEMNVSTLELGDSALYLCASRTGTANWEQFFGPGTRLTVL.

This chain connects TRBV19 to TRBJ1-4; weak D call: TRBD1 (5 bases). Trimming removed 0 bases at V and 5 bases at J, with 13 bases between. This CDR3 region has 16 residues. Germline-derived CDR1 and CDR2 are LNHDA and SQIVND (reference sequence). The CDR3 here is CASSIDRTGGNEKLFF. The CDR3 nucleotides are TGTGCCAGTAGTATAGATCGCACAGGAGGGAATGAAAAACTGTTTTTT.

V and J are TRBV19 and TRBJ1-2; tentatively, D is TRBD1 (5 bases). Deletions cut 6 bases from V and 4 bases from J, with 9 bases between. This CDR3 comprises 12 residues. Germline CDR1 reads LNHDA; CDR2 reads SQIVND (reference sequence). The CDR3 DNA reads TGTGCCAGTAGCGACAGCCTCTATGGCTACACCTTC. It encodes CASSDSLYGYTF.

CDR3 nucleotides: TGTGCCAGCAAACCTTTCGGGCAGGGTGAAGCTTTCTTT. The encoded protein is CASKPFGQGEAFF. The chain joins TRBV11-2 to TRBJ1-1, with D possibly TRBD1 on 5 matching bases. This CDR3 region has 13 residues. CDR1 is SGHAT and CDR2 is FQNNGV in the germline V gene. V gave up 7 bases and J gave up 7 bases, with 16 bases separating them.

The J gene is TRBJ2-1, the V gene TRBV5-1; D is perhaps TRBD2 (5 bases). In germline, CDR1 is SGHRS, CDR2 YFSETQ. The CDR3 length is 16 residues. V was cut by 4 bases and J by 0 bases, with 14 bases left in between. The CDR3 protein is CASSPPDFHSYNEQFF. The CDR3 nucleotides read TGCGCCAGCAGCCCCCCGGACTTCCACTCCTACAATGAGCAGTTCTTC.

V and J are TRBV27 and TRBJ2-7, with TRBD1 matching 8 bases. The CDR3 sequence is 14 residues long. Germline V gene sequence: CDR1 MNHEY, CDR2 SMNVEV (reference sequence). Trimming at V came to 5 bases and at J to 3 bases, leaving 6 bases not matched to a gene. The CDR3 region is CASSLSGTGYEQYF. The CDR3 nucleotides read TGTGCCAGCAGTCTCTCCGGGACAGGCTACGAGCAGTACTTC.

The CDR3 loop reads CASSPPGGRKTQFF. Here the CDR3 DNA reads TGTGCCAGCTCACCACCTGGCGGGAGGAAGACTCAGTTCTTC. V is TRBV18 and J is TRBJ2-1; 8 bases are shared with TRBD2. The CDR3 runs 14 residues. With 0 bases clipped from V and 13 bases from J, the junction kept 8 bases outside the gene matches. From germline, CDR1 is KGHSH and CDR2 LQKENI.

J is TRBJ2-5 and V is TRBV5-4; a possible D gene is TRBD1 (6 bases). Germline lookup yields CDR1 SGHNT and CDR2 YYREEE (reference sequence). This CDR3 has 14 amino acids. Trimming cost V 2 bases and J 5 bases, with 13 bases left between them. The DNA for the CDR3 is TGTGCCAGCAGCTTTTGGGGGCCCGAGGAGACCCAGTACTTC. It is translated as CASSFWGPEETQYF.